This TCR beta chain derives from a study of regulatory T cells in long-lasting Graves disease. Study-wide results and caveats: Rather than thyroid tissue, only peripheral blood underwent study. Persistent disease favored TRBV28, TRBJ1-2 and TRBJ2-5.

The TCR beta library used iRepertoire HTBI primers with Arm-PCR amplification of CDR3. Original methodology: Gene usage covered 62 TRBV and some 13 TRBJ segments. TCRdb re-derived calls from the multiplex PCR reads in MiXCR, one entry per CDR3 protein. The authors' filters were not applied to this entry. This sample has fewer than 550,000 distinct CDR3 sequences, with roughly a sixth found just once. This clonotype was seen ten or more times. The target antigen is unknown. Time point defined: newly diagnosed GD, antithyroid drugs for less than 3 months. RNA isolated from PBMCs was used to make the TCR library. CDR3 length: 14 residues. Between the trimmed V and J ends, which lost 5 bases and 1 base, there was a span of 9 bases. These records were also assigned to another study, of T cells in Graves' hyperthyroidism and ophthalmopathy. Per that paper: Calling Graves' hyperthyroidism stable meant ophthalmopathy did not progress within 18 months.

The genes are TRBV12-3 or TRBV12-4 and TRBJ1-5, with D unclear. This TCR came from a woman aged 40 to 65 with Graves disease. Sample: peripheral blood mononuclear cells (PBMCs), taken at new diagnosis, from a patient treated with antithyroid drugs. CDR3 sequence reads: CASSPDGSNQPQHF. CDR3 DNA sequence: TGTGCCAGCAGTCCGGACGGAAGCAATCAGCCCCAGCATTTT.